Sequencing of this TCR beta chain was carried out in a study of graft-versus-host responses after intestinal transplantation. Background on the study: Anti-thymocyte globulin served as induction for all recipients, who then took tacrolimus and steroids for approximately three years. Study results and limitations: GvH clonotypes were identified within recipient marrow, with a subset emerging first in ileum or blood. Levels of circulating GvH clones at their peak were associated with early post-transplant HvG declines.

Profiled with immunoSEQ multiplex PCR; TCRdb holds only in-frame clones, not every one. This sample has fewer than 150,000 clones, with roughly nine tenths found just once. This clone has a single count. The antigen is not known. CDR1 and CDR2 (germline): DFQATT, SNEGSKA (reference sequence). The CDR3 has 11 residues. With 0 bases removed from V and 11 bases from J, the gap between germline ends came to 8 bases. The receptor was derived from a human donor who received an intestinal transplant. The V gene is TRBV20-1, the J gene TRBJ2-1; D gene uncertain. The specimen was unstimulated CD4+ T cells sorted from spleen or lymph node cells, collected before intestinal transplant. In DNA form, the CDR3 reads TGCAGTGCTAGAGATGGACCCCAGCAGTTCTTC. Translated, it gives CSARDGPQQFF.